The source of this T cell receptor beta chain is a study of metastatic and nonmetastatic thyroid tumors. As for the study in general: Blood and tumor or nodule tissue repertoires from malignant and benign thyroid patients were compared.

As originally analysed: Variation in CDR3 across clinicopathological groups served as the basis for constructing a distant-metastasis classifier in papillary thyroid cancer. MiXCR was used by TCRdb to re-call the PCR reads. None of the V and J calls come from the authors' own analysis; TCRdb made them. The sample lists around 19,000 clones; approximately 16% were seen once. Every patient underwent thyroid surgery untreated. This clone was seen a few times. The antigen is not known. Study results and caveats: A significant increase in TCR beta diversity was reportedly seen in malignant thyroid tumors relative to benign nodules, in blood and tumor.

The germline V and J ends were trimmed by 7 bases and 7 bases, with 16 bases remaining between them. The CDR3 sequence is 13 residues long. This sequence was found in a female donor with papillary thyroid cancer or a benign thyroid nodule (not recorded which). Some clones in this sample may be carry-over from other donors' samples. This chain joins TRBV12-3 or TRBV12-4 and TRBJ1-1; D gene ambiguous. The sequencing sample was made of tumor tissue. In nucleotides, the CDR3 is TGTGCCAGCACTCAAGAATTGGGAGGTGAAGCTTTCTTT. Its protein product is CASTQELGGEAFF.